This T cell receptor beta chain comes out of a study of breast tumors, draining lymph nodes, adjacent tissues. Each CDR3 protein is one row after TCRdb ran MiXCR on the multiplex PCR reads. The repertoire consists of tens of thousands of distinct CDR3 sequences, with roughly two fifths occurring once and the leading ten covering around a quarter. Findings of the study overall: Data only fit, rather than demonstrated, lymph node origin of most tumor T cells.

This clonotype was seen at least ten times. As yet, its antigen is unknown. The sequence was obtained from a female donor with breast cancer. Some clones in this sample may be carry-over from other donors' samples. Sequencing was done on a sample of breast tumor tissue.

As DNA, the CDR3 is TGCAGTGCTAGGGGCTTTGCAGACAATTCACCCCTCCACTTT. Encoded protein: CSARGFADNSPLHF. The rearrangement links TRBV20-1 to TRBJ1-6; D is unclear. V lost 3 bases and J lost 7, with 13 bases in between. The CDR3 length is 14 residues. Germline lookup yields CDR1 DFQATT and CDR2 SNEGSKA (reference sequence).